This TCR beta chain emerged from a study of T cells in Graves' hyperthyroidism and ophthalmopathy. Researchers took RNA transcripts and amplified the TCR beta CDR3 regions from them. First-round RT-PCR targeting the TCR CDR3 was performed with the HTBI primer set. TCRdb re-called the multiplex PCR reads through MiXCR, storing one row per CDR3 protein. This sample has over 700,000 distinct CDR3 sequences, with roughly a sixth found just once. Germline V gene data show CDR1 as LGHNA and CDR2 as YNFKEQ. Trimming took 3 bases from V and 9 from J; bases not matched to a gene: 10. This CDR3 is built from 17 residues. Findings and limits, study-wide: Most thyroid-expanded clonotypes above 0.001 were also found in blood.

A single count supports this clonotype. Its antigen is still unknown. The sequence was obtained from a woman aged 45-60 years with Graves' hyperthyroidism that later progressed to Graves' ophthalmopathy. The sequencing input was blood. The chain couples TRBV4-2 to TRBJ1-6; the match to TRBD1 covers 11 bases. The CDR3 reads CASSQLLRDRGSSPLHF. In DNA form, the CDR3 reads TGTGCCAGCAGCCAGCTCCTCAGGGACAGGGGGAGTTCACCCCTCCACTTT.